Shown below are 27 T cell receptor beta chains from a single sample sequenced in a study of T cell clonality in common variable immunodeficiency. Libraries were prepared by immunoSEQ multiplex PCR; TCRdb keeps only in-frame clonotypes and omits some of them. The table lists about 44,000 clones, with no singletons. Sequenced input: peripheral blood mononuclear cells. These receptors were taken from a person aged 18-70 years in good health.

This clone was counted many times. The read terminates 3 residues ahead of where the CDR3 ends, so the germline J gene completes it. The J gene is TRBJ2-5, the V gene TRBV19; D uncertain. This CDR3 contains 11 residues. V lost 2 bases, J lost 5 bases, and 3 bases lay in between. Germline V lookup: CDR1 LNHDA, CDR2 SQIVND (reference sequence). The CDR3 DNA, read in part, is TGTGCCAGTAGTATAAGGGAGACC. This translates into CASSIRET. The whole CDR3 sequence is CASSIRETQYF.

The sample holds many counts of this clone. The part of the CDR3 DNA that was read is TGCAGTGCTAGAGATGGGGACAGGGGCACAGATACG. Residues: CSARDGDRGTDT. The full CDR3 reads CSARDGDRGTDTQYF. The V call is TRBV20-1, the J call TRBJ2-3; 9 bases match TRBD1. The read terminates 3 residues ahead of where the CDR3 ends, so the germline J gene completes it. CDR3 length: 15 residues. Germline assignment: CDR1 DFQATT and CDR2 SNEGSKA (reference sequence). V dropped 0 bases and J dropped 1; count of bases not matched to a gene: 2.

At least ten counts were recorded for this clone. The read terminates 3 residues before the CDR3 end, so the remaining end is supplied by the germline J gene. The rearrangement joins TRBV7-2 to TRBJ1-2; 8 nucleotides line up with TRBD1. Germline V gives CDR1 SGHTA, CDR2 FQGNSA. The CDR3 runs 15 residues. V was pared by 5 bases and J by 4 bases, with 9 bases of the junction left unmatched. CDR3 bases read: TGTGCCAGCAGCCCCGGGACAGGCATGTTCTATGGC. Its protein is CASSPGTGMFYG. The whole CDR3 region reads CASSPGTGMFYGYTF.

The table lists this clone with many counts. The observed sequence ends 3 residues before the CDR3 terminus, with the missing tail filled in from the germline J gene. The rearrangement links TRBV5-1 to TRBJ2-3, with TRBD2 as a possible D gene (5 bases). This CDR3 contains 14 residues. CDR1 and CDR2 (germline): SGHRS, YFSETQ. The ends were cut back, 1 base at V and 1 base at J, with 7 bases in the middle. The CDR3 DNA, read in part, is TGCGCCAGCAGCTTGAGGACTCGCACAGATACG. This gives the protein CASSLRTRTDT. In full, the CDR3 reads CASSLRTRTDTQYF. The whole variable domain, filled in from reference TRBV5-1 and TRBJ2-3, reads KAGVTQTPRYLIKTRGQQVTLSCSPISGHRSVSWYQQTPGQGLQFLFEYFSETQRNKGNFPGRFSGRQFSNSRSEMNVSTLELGDSALYLCASSLRTRTDTQYFGPGTRLTVL.

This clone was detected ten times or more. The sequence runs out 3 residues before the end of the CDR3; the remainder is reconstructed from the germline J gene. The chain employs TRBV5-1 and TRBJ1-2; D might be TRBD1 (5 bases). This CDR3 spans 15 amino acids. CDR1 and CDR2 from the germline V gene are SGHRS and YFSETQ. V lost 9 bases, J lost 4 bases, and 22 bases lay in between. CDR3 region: CATQEMVGAPYGYTF. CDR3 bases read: TGCGCCACCCAAGAAATGGTAGGGGCACCCTATGGC.

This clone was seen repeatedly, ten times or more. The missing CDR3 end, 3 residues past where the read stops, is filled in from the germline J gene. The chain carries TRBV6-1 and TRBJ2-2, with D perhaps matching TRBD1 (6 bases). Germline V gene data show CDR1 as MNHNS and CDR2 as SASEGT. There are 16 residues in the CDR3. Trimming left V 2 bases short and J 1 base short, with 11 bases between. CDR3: CASSEQWGQNTGELFF. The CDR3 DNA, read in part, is TGTGCCAGCAGTGAACAATGGGGACAGAACACCGGGGAG.

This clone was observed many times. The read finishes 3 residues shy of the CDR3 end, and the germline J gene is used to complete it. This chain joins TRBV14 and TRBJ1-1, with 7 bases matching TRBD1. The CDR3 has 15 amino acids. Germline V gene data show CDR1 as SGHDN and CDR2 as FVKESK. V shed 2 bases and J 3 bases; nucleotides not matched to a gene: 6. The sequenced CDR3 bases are TGTGCCAGCAGCCAAAAGACAGGGTGGGACACTGAA. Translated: CASSQKTGWDTE. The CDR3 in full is CASSQKTGWDTEAFF.

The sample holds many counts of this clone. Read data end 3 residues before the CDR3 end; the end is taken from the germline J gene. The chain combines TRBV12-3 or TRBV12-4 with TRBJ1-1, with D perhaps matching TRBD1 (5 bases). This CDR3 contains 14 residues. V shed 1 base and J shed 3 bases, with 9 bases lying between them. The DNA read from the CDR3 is TGTGCCAGCAGTTTAGGGAGGGGTTACACTGAA. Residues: CASSLGRGYTE. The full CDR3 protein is CASSLGRGYTEAFF.

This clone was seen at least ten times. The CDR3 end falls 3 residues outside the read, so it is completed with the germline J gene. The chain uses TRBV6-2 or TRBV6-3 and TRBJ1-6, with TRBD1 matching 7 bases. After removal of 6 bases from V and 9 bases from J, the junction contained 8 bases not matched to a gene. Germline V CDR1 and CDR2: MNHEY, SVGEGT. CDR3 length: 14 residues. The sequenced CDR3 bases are TGTGCCAGCAGCTACCGGACAGGTCCTTCACCC. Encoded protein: CASSYRTGPSP. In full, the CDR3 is CASSYRTGPSPLHF.

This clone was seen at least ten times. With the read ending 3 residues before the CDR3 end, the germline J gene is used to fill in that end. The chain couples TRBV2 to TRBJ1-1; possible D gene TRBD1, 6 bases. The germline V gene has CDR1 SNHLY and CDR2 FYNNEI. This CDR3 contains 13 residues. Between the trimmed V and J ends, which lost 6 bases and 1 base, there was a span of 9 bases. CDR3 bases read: TGTGCCAGCAGCCAGACAGGGAACACTGAA. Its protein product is CASSQTGNTE. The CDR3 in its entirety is CASSQTGNTEAFF.

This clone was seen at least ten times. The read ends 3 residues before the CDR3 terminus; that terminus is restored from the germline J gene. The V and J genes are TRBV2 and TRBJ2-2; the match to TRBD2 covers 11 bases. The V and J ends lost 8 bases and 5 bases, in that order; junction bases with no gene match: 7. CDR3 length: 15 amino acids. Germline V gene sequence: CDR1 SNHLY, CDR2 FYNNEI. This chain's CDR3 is CASQLAGAITGELFF. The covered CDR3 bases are TGTGCCAGCCAACTAGCGGGGGCAATTACCGGGGAG.

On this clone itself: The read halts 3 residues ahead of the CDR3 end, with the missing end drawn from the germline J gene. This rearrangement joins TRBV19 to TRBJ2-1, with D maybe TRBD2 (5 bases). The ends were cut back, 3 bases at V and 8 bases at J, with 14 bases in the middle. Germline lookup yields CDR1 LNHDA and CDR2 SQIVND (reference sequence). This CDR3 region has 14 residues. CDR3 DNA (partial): TGTGCCAGTAGTATTGGGCTAGCAGTCTATGAG. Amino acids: CASSIGLAVYE. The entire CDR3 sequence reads CASSIGLAVYEQFF.

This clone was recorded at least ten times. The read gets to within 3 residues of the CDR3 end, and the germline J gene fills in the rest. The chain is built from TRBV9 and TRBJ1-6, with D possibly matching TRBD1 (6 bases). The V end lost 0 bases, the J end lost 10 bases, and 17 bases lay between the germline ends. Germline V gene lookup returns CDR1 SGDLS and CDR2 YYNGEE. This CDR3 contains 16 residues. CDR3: CASSVGGQAWGSPLHF. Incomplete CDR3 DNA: TGTGCCAGCAGCGTAGGGGGACAAGCCTGGGGGTCACCC.

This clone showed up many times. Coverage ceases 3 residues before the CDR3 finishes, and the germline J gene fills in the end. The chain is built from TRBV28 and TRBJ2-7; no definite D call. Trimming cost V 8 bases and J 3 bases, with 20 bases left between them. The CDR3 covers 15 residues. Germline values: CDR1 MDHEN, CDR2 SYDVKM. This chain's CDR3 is CASSDNIRYLYEQYF. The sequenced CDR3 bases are TGTGCCAGCTCCGACAATATAAGGTACCTCTACGAG.

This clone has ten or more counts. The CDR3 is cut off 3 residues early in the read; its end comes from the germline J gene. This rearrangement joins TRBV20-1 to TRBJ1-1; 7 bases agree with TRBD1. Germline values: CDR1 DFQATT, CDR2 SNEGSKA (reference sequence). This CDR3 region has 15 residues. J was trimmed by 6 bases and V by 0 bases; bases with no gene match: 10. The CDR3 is CSARDEVTGVPEAFF. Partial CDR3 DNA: TGCAGTGCTAGAGATGAGGTAACAGGGGTCCCTGAA.

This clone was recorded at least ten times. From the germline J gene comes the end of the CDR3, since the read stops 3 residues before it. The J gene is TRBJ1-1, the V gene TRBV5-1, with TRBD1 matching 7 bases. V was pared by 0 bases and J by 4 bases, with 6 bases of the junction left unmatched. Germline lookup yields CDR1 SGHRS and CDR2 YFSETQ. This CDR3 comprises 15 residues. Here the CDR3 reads CASSLAGGGFTEAFF. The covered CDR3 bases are TGCGCCAGCAGCTTGGCAGGGGGTGGTTTCACTGAA.

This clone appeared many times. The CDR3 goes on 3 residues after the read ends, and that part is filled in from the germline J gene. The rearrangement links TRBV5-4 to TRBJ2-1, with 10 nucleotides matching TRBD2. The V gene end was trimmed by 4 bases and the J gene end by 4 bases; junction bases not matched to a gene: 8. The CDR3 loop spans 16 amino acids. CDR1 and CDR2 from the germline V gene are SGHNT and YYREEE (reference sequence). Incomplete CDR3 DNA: TGTGCCAGCAGCCTGGGCGGAGCGGGAGGGTACAATGAG. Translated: CASSLGGAGGYNE. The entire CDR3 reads CASSLGGAGGYNEQFF.

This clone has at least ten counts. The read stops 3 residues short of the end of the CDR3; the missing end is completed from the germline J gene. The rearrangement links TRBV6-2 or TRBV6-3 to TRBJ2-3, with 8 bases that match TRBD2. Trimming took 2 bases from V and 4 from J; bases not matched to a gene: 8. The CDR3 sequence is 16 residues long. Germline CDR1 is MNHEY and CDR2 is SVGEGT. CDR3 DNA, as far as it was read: TGTGCCAGCAGTTACGGTAGCGGGGCTAAACCAGATACG. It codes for CASSYGSGAKPDT. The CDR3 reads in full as CASSYGSGAKPDTQYF.

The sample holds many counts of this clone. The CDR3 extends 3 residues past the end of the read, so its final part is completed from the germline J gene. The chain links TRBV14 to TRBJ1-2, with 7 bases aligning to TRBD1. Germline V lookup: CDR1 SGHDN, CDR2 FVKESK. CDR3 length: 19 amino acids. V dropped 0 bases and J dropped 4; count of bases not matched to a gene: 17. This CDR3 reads CASSQEPWLPTGTAYGYTF. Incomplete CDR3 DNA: TGTGCCAGCAGCCAAGAACCCTGGTTACCAACCGGGACAGCCTATGGC.

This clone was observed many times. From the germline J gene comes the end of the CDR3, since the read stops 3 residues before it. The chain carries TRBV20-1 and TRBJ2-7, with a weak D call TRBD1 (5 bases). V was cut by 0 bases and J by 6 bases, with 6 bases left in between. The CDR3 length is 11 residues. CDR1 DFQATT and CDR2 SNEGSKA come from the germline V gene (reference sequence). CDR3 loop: CSAREDSEQYF. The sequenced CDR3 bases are TGCAGTGCTAGAGAAGACAGCGAG.

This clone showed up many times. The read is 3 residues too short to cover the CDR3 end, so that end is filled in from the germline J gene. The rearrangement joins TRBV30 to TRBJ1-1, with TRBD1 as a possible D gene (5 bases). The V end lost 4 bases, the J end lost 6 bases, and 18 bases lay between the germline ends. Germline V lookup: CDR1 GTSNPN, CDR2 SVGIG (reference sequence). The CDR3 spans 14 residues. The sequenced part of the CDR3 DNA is TGTGCCTGGAACATTGCAGGGCTCCCGTCTGAA. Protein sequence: CAWNIAGLPSE. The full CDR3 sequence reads CAWNIAGLPSEAFF.

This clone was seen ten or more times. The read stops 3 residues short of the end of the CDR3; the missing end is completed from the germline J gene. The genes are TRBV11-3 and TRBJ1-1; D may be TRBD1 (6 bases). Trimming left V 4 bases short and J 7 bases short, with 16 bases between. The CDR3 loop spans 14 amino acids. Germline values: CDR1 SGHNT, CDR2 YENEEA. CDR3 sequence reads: CASSSGGPLNEAFF. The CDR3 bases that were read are TGTGCCAGCAGCTCGGGGGGGCCTCTAAATGAA.

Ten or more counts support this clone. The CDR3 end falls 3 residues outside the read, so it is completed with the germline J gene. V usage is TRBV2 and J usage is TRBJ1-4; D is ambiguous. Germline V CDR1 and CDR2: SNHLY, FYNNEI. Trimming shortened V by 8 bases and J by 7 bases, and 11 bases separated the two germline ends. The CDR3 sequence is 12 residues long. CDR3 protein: CASSLVSEKLFF. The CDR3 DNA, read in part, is TGTGCCAGCTCCCTAGTATCTGAAAAA.

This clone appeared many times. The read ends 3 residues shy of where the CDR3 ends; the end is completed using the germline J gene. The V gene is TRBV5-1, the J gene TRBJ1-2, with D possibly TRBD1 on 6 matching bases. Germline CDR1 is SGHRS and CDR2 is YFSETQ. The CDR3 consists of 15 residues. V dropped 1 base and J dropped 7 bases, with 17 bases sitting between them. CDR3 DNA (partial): TGCGCCAGCAGCTTGAGGCGGGGGCTGGAAAGTGGC. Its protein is CASSLRRGLESG. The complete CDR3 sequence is CASSLRRGLESGYTF.

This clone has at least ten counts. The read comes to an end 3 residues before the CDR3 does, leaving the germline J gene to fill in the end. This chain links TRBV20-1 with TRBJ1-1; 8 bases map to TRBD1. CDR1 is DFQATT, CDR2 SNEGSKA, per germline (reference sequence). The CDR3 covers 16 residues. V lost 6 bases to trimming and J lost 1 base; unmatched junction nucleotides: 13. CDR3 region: CSAYDRGKPRNTEAFF. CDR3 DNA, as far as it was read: TGCAGTGCCTACGACAGGGGTAAGCCTCGGAACACTGAA.

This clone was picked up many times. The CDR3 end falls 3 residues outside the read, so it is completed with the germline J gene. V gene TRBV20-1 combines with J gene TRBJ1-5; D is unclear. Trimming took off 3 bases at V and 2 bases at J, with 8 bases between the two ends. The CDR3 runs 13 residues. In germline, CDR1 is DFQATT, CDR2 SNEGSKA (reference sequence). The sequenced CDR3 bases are TGCAGTGCTAGTAGACAAGGCAATCAGCCC. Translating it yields CSASRQGNQP. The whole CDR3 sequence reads CSASRQGNQPQHF.

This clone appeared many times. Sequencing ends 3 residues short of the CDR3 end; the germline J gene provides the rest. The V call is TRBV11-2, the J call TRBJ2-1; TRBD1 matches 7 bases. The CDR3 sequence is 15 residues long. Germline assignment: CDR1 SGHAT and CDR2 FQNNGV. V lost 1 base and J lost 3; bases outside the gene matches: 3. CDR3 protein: CASSLGQGDYNEQFF. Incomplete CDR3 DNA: TGTGCCAGCAGCTTAGGGCAGGGGGACTACAATGAG.